Listed below are T cell receptor beta chains from one sample, sequenced in a study of Ad26.COV2.S vaccination and SARS-CoV-2 variants. Repertoires were generated with immunoSEQ multiplex PCR, while TCRdb's copy carries only in-frame clones and drops some. The data hold around 320,000 clones, with 86% observed a single time. The source was peripheral blood, collected in a trial of Ad26.COV2.S vaccine versus placebo. The origin of the receptors is a person aged 18 to 65 who received the Ad26.COV2.S COVID-19 vaccine or a placebo. The CDR3 runs from the conserved cysteine through the conserved F or W. The D gene is left open where the match is weak.

j_gene | d_gene | v_gene | CDR3aa
TRBJ1-2 | TRBD1 | TRBV6-1 | CASSESRQGAVYGYTF
TRBJ1-1 | . | TRBV7-2 | CASSYYGQHTEAFF
TRBJ1-2 | TRBD1 | TRBV7-8 | CASSFSAGGRGGYTF
TRBJ1-6 | . | TRBV18 | CASSPGRGPYSPLHF
TRBJ2-7 | TRBD1 | TRBV4-1 | CASSQIGTGAPEQYF
TRBJ2-5 | . | TRBV18 | CASSNQETQYF
TRBJ1-5 | . | TRBV4-1 | CASSQVVLRGRGPQHF
TRBJ1-6 | . | TRBV30 | CAWGQSSSYNSPLHF
TRBJ2-2 | TRBD2 | TRBV9 | CASSASGVGTGELFF
TRBJ2-7 | . | TRBV6-6 | CASSRDVYEQYF
TRBJ1-6 | . | TRBV5-4 | CASSARRSSYNSPLHF
TRBJ1-3 | TRBD1 | TRBV7-8 | CASSNRGSGNTIYF
TRBJ1-6 | . | TRBV5-1 | CASSLEKGSPLHF
TRBJ2-7 | TRBD1 | TRBV5-1 | CASRSGTDSYEQYF
TRBJ1-4 | . | TRBV3-1/TRBV3-2 | CASKPGGRDEKLFF
TRBJ2-1 | . | TRBV6-5 | CASTLGRYNEQFF
TRBJ1-5 | . | TRBV9 | CASSVGHGSNQPQHF
TRBJ1-2 | TRBD1 | TRBV6-5 | CASKGLGGFYGYTF
TRBJ1-1 | TRBD1 | TRBV7-9 | CASSSLRFVTGVNTEAFF
TRBJ2-3 | TRBD2 | TRBV6-5 | CASATLAGGSDTQYF
TRBJ2-2 | . | TRBV6-5 | CASQDSNTGELFF
TRBJ2-4 | TRBD2 | TRBV18 | CASSPGSSGEKNIQYF
TRBJ1-2 | . | TRBV5-1 | CASSLGADFGRGANYGYTF
TRBJ1-6 | . | TRBV7-9 | CASSLSRGGNSPLHF
TRBJ1-5 | . | TRBV5-6 | CASNLGGSNQPQHF
TRBJ1-1 | TRBD1 | TRBV5-1 | CASSFGQGNTEAFF